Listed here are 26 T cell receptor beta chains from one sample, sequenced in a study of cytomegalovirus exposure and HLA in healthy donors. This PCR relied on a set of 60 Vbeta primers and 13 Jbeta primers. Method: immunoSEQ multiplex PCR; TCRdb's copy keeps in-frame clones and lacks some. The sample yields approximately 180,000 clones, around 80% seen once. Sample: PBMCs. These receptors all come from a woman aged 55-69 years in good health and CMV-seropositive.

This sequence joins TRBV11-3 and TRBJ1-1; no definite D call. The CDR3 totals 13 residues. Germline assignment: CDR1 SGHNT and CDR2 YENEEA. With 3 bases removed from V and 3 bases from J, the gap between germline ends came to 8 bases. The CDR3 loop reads CASSFGEYTEAFF. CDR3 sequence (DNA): TGTGCCAGCAGCTTCGGGGAGTACACTGAAGCTTTCTTT.

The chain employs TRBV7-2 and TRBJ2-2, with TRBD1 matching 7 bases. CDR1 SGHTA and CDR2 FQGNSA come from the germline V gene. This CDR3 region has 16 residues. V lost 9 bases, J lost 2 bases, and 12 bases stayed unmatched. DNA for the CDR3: TGTGCCAGTCGATATTTCAGGGGGACCAACACCGGGGAGCTGTTTTTT. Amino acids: CASRYFRGTNTGELFF.

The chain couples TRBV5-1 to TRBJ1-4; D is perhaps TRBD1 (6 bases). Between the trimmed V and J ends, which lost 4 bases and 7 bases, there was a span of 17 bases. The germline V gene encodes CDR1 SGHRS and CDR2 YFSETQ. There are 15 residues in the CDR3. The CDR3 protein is CASSPEQGWSEKLFF. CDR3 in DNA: TGCGCCAGCAGCCCAGAACAGGGCTGGAGTGAAAAACTGTTTTTT. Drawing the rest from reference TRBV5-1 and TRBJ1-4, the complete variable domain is KAGVTQTPRYLIKTRGQQVTLSCSPISGHRSVSWYQQTPGQGLQFLFEYFSETQRNKGNFPGRFSGRQFSNSRSEMNVSTLELGDSALYLCASSPEQGWSEKLFFGSGTQLSVL.

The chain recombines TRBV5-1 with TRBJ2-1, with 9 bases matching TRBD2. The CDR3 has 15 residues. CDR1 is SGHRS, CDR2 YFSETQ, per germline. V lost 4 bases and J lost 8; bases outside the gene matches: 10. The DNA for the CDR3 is TGCGCCAGCAGCCGGGCAGCGGGGGGAATGGATGAGCAGTTCTTC. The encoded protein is CASSRAAGGMDEQFF.

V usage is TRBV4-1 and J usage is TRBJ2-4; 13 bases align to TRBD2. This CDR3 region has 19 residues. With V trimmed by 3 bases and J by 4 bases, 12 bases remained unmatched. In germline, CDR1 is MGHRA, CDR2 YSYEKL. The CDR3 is CASSQTVKLAGGPKNIQYF. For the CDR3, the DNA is TGCGCCAGCAGCCAGACGGTCAAACTAGCGGGGGGGCCAAAAAACATTCAGTACTTC.

The CDR3 here is CASSVGQGTKNIQYF. CDR3 in DNA: TGTGCCAGCAGTGTGGGACAGGGGACCAAAAACATTCAGTACTTC. The chain combines TRBV6-1 with TRBJ2-4, with 10 bases matching TRBD1. V lost 4 bases to trimming and J lost 2 bases; unmatched junction nucleotides: 2. This CDR3 has 15 amino acids. The germline V gene has CDR1 MNHNS and CDR2 SASEGT.

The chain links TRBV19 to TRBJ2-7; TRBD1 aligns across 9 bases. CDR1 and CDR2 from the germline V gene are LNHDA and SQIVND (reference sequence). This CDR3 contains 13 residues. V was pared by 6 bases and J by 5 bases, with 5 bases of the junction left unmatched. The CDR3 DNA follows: TGTGCCAGTAGCCGGGACAGGGAAAACGAGCAGTACTTC. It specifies CASSRDRENEQYF. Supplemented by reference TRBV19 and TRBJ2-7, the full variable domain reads DGGITQSPKYLFRKEGQNVTLSCEQNLNHDAMYWYRQDPGQGLRLIYYSQIVNDFQKGDIAEGYSVSREKKESFPLTVTSAQKNPTAFYLCASSRDRENEQYFGPGTRLTVT.

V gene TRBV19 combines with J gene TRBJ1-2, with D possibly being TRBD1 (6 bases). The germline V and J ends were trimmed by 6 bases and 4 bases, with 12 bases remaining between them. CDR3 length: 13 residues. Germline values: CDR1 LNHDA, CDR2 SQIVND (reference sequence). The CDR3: CASSFQGSYGYTF. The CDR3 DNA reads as TGTGCCAGTAGCTTCCAGGGGAGCTATGGCTACACCTTC.

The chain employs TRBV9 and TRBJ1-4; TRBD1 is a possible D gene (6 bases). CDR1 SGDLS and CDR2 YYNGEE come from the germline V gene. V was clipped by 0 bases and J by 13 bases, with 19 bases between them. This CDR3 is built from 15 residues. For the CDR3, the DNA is TGTGCCAGCAGCGTAGAGGACAACAGGGCGGGGGGACTGTTTTTT. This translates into CASSVEDNRAGGLFF.

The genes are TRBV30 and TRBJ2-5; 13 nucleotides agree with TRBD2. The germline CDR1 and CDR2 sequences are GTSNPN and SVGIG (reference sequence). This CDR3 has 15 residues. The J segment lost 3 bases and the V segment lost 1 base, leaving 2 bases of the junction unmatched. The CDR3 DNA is TGTGCCTGGAGTGAGGGACTAGCGGGGAAAGAGACCCAGTACTTC. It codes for CAWSEGLAGKETQYF.

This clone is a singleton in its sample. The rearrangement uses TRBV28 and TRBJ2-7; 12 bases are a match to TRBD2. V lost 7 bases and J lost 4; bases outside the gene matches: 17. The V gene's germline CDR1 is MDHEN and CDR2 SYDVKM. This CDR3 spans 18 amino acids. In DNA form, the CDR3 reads TGTGCCAGCAAGGAGGGGGGAGAACCTAGCGGGAGGGCGTACGAGCAGTACTTC. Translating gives CASKEGGEPSGRAYEQYF.

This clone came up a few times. The CDR3 spells CASSLDRASTNEKLFF. CDR3 nucleotide sequence: TGTGCCAGCAGCCTGGACAGGGCATCAACTAATGAAAAACTGTTTTTT. The rearrangement links TRBV5-4 to TRBJ1-4; TRBD1 agrees at 8 bases. Germline lookup yields CDR1 SGHNT and CDR2 YYREEE (reference sequence). CDR3 size: 16 residues. Trimming at V came to 4 bases and at J to 0 bases, leaving 5 bases not matched to a gene. The whole variable domain, remainder taken from reference TRBV5-4 and TRBJ1-4, is ETGVTQSPTHLIKTRGQQVTLRCSSQSGHNTVSWYQQALGQGPQFIFQYYREEENGRGNFPPRFSGLQFPNYSSELNVNALELDDSALYLCASSLDRASTNEKLFFGSGTQLSVL.

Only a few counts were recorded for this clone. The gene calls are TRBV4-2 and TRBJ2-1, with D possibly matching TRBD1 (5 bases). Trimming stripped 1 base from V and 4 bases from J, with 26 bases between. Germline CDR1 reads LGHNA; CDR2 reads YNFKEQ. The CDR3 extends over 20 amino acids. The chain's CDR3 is CASSQAWMMGIGAGYNEQFF. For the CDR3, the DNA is TGTGCCAGCAGCCAAGCGTGGATGATGGGGATAGGGGCCGGGTACAATGAGCAGTTCTTC.

The CDR3 sequence: CASSLEPGQRSYEQYF. The CDR3 nucleotides read TGTGCCAGCAGCTTAGAACCGGGACAGAGATCCTACGAGCAGTACTTC. The chain joins TRBV7-2 to TRBJ2-7; 7 bases agree with TRBD1. J was trimmed by 1 base and V by 1 base; bases with no gene match: 7. Germline V gene lookup returns CDR1 SGHTA and CDR2 FQGNSA. The CDR3 consists of 16 residues.

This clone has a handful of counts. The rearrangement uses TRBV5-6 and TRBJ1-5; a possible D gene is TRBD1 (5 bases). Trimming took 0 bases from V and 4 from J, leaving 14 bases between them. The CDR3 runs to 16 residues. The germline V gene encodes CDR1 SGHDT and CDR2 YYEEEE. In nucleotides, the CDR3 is TGTGCCAGCAGCTTGGGGGCAGGGTTGAGGAATCAGCCCCAGCATTTT. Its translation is CASSLGAGLRNQPQHF.

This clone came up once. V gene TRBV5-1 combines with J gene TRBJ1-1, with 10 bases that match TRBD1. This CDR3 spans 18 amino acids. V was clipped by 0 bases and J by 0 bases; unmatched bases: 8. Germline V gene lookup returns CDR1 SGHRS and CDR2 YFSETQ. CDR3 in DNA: TGCGCCAGCAGCTTGGGGGACAGGGGAAATTTAGTGAACACTGAAGCTTTCTTT. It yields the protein CASSLGDRGNLVNTEAFF. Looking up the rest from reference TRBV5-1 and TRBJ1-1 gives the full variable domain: KAGVTQTPRYLIKTRGQQVTLSCSPISGHRSVSWYQQTPGQGLQFLFEYFSETQRNKGNFPGRFSGRQFSNSRSEMNVSTLELGDSALYLCASSLGDRGNLVNTEAFFGQGTRLTVV.

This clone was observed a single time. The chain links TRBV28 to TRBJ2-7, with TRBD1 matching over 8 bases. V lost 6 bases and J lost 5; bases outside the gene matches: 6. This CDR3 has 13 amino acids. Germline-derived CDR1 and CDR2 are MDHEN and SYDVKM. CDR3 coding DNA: TGTGCCAGCAGGAGCGGACAGGGCGACGAGCAGTACTTC. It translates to CASRSGQGDEQYF.

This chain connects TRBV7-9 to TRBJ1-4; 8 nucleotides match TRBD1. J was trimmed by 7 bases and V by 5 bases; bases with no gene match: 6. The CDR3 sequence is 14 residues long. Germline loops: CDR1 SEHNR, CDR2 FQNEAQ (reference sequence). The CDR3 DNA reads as TGTGCCAGCAGCAGGACAGGGATTAGTGAAAAACTGTTTTTT. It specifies CASSRTGISEKLFF.

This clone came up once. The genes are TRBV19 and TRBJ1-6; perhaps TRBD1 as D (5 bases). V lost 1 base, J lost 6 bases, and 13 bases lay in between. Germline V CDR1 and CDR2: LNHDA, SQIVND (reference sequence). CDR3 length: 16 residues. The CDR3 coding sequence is TGTGCCAGTAGTATAGCCCAGGGTTGGCTTAATTCACCCCTCCACTTT. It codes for CASSIAQGWLNSPLHF.

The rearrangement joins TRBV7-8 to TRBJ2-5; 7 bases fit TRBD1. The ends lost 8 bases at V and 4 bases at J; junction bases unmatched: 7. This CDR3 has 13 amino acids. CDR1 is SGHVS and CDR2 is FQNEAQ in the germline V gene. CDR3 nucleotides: TGTGCCAGCCGTAAGGGGGCGGGAGAGACCCAGTACTTC. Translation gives CASRKGAGETQYF.

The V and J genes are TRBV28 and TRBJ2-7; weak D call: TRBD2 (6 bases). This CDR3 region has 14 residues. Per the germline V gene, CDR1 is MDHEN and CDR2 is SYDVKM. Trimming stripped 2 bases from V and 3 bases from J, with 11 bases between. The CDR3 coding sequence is TGTGCCAGCAGTTTAGGAGGGTTTCTCTACGAGCAGTACTTC. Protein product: CASSLGGFLYEQYF.

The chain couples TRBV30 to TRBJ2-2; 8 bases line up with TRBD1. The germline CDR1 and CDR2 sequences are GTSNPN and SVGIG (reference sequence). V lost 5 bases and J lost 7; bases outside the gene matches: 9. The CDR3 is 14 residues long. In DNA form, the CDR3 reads TGTGCCTGGGGAAAACAGGGGGTGAGCGGGGAGCTGTTTTTT. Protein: CAWGKQGVSGELFF. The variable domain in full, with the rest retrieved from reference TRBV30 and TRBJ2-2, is SQTIHQWPATLVQPVGSPLSLECTVEGTSNPNLYWYRQAAGRGLQLLFYSVGIGQISSEVPQNLSASRPQDRQFILSSKKLLLSDSGFYLCAWGKQGVSGELFFGEGSRLTVL.

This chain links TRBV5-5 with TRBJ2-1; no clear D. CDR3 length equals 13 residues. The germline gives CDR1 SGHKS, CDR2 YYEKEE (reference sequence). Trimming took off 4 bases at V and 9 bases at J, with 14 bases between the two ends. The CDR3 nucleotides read TGTGCCAGCAGCCCCCCCCGAGCGAGTGAGCAGTTCTTC. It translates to CASSPPRASEQFF.

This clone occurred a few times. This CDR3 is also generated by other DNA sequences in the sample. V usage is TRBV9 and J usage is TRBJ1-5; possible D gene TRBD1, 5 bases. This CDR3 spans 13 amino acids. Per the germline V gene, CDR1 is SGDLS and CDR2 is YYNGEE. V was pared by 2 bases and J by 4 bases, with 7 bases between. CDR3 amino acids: CASSVQGNQPQHF. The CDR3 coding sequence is TGTGCCAGCAGCGTCCAGGGAAATCAGCCCCAGCATTTT.

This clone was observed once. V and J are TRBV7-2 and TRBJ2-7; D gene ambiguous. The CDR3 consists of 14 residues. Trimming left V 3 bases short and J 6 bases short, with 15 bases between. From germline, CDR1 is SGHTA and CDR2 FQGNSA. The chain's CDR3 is CASSFSAADGEQYF. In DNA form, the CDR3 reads TGTGCCAGCAGCTTTTCGGCCGCGGATGGCGAGCAGTACTTC.

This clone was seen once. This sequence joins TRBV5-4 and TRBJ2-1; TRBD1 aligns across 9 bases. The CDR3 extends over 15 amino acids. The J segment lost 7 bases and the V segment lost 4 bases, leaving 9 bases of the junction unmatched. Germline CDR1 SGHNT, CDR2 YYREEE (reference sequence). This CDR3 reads CASSAGTGFRNEQFF. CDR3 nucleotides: TGTGCCAGCAGCGCCGGGACAGGGTTCCGGAATGAGCAGTTCTTC.